The next 11 T cell receptor beta chains were all read from a single sample in a study of cytomegalovirus exposure and HLA in healthy donors. PCR amplification relied on 60 Vbeta primers (plus 13 Jbeta primers). Sequencing was performed with immunoSEQ multiplex PCR; in TCRdb, only in-frame clones are kept and a portion is missing. The top ten clones hold approximately 2% of a sample with under 110,000 clones, about four fifths of them seen once. The source material was PBMCs. These receptors originate from a middle-aged woman in good health and CMV-seronegative.

The V and J genes are TRBV6-6 and TRBJ2-7, with 12 bases fitting TRBD2. CDR1 and CDR2 (germline): MNHNY, SVGAGI (reference sequence). V gave up 6 bases and J gave up 7 bases; unmatched junction bases: 7. The CDR3 has 14 amino acids. CDR3 nucleotide sequence: TGTGCCAGCAGGGGACTAGCGGGTGGCTTGGAGCAGTACTTC. Translating it yields CASRGLAGGLEQYF.

V usage is TRBV15 and J usage is TRBJ1-5; D gene ambiguous. The CDR3 is 18 amino acids. V was shortened by 1 base and J by 4 bases, with 20 bases between the two germline ends. Per the germline V gene, CDR1 is LNHNV and CDR2 is YYDKDF (reference sequence). CDR3 in amino acids: CATSRVAFLDISNQPQHF. CDR3 bases: TGTGCCACCAGCAGAGTCGCCTTTTTAGACATCTCTAATCAGCCCCAGCATTTT. Full variable domain (missing parts from reference TRBV15 and TRBJ1-5): DAMVIQNPRYQVTQFGKPVTLSCSQTLNHNVMYWYQQKSSQAPKLLFHYYDKDFNNEADTPDNFQSRRPNTSFCFLDIRSPGLGDTAMYLCATSRVAFLDISNQPQHFGDGTRLSIL.

For this clone: A junction end diverges from the germline sequence, so it may reflect a read error. The genes are TRBV7-7 and TRBJ1-4, with 8 positions matching TRBD1. The CDR3 has 14 amino acids. The germline V gene encodes CDR1 SSHAT and CDR2 FNYEAQ (reference sequence). This chain's CDR3 is CASSKDRGSEKLFF. Here the CDR3 DNA reads TGTGCTAGCAGCAAAGACAGGGGAAGTGAAAAACTGTTTTTT.

This chain joins TRBV6-5 and TRBJ1-1; D may be TRBD1 (6 bases). CDR3 length: 12 amino acids. Germline V lookup: CDR1 MNHEY, CDR2 SVGAGI. V was pared by 5 bases and J by 4 bases, with 8 bases between. The CDR3 nucleotides are TGTGCCAGCAGTCGAGGGGGCACTGAAGCTTTCTTT. Protein product: CASSRGGTEAFF.

The chain couples TRBV28 to TRBJ1-5; D might be TRBD1 (5 bases). This CDR3 region has 17 residues. Germline-derived CDR1 and CDR2 are MDHEN and SYDVKM. V was clipped by 5 bases and J by 1 base, with 18 bases between them. The CDR3 DNA reads TGTGCCAGCAGTGTCGGGGGAATTCCTGAGAGCAATCAGCCCCAGCATTTT. Its translation is CASSVGGIPESNQPQHF.

Regarding this clone: One end of the junction does not line up with germline, which may come from a read error. This specimen includes other DNA sequences encoding the same CDR3. The chain combines TRBV29-1 with TRBJ1-3; no clear D gene. Germline V lookup: CDR1 SQVTM, CDR2 ANQGSEA. The CDR3 is 15 residues long. The CDR3 sequence: CSVEATAHSGNTIYF. For the CDR3, the DNA is TGCAGCGTCGAAGCAACAGCCCACTCTGGAAACACCATATATTTT.

J is TRBJ2-6 and V is TRBV14; D is ambiguous. V gave up 0 bases and J gave up 0 bases, with 6 bases separating them. Looked up from germline, CDR1 is SGHDN and CDR2 is FVKESK. The CDR3 is 16 residues long. In DNA form, the CDR3 reads TGTGCCAGCAGCCAAGATTTCCACTCTGGGGCCAACGTCCTGACTTTC. Residues: CASSQDFHSGANVLTF.

The gene calls are TRBV6-6 and TRBJ2-2; perhaps TRBD2 as D (5 bases). The CDR3 extends over 16 amino acids. The V gene lost 2 bases and the J gene lost 0 bases, with 10 bases spanning the gap. CDR1 is MNHNY and CDR2 is SVGAGI in the germline V gene (reference sequence). The CDR3: CASSYVRGPNTGELFF. The DNA of the CDR3 is TGTGCCAGCAGTTACGTTCGAGGGCCGAACACCGGGGAGCTGTTTTTT.

The J gene is TRBJ2-3, the V gene TRBV18, with 11 bases that match TRBD2. Trimming cost V 5 bases and J 2 bases; bases outside gene matches: 6. Looked up from germline, CDR1 is KGHSH and CDR2 is LQKENI. The CDR3 totals 16 residues. The CDR3 region has the DNA TGTGCCAGCTCAACCGGGACTAGCGGTAACACAGATACGCAGTATTTT. Translated, it gives CASSTGTSGNTDTQYF.

This clone has a single count. The chain carries TRBV10-3 and TRBJ2-1; TRBD1 matches 9 bases. Germline CDR1 is ENHRY and CDR2 is SYGVKD. This CDR3 comprises 14 residues. V was pared by 7 bases and J by 8 bases, with 9 bases of the junction left unmatched. In nucleotides, the CDR3 is TGTGCCATCACCGCCGGGACAGGGTTGGATGAGCAGTTCTTC. Translating it yields CAITAGTGLDEQFF.

The chain uses TRBV7-2 and TRBJ2-3; D unclear. Germline assignment: CDR1 SGHTA and CDR2 FQGNSA. This CDR3 comprises 12 residues. Trimming cost V 5 bases and J 8 bases, with 11 bases left between them. The CDR3 DNA follows: TGTGCCAGCAGCCCAGGATTGGGTACGCAGTATTTT. Protein: CASSPGLGTQYF.